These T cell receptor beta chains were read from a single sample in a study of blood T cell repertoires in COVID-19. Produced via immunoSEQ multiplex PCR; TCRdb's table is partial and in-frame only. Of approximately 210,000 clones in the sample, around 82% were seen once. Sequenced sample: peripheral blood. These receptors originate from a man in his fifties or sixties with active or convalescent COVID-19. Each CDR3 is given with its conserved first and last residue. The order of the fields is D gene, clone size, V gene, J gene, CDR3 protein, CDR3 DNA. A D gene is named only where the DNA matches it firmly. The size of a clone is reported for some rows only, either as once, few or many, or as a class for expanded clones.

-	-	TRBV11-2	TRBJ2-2	CASSFSPTNTGELFF	TGTGCCAGCAGCTTTAGTCCTACGAACACCGGGGAGCTGTTTTTT
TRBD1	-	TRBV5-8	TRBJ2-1	CASSSFYDRGGRFF	TGTGCCAGCAGCTCCTTCTACGACAGGGGCGGGCGGTTCTTC
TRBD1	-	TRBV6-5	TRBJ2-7	CASSYSRGQGHYEQYF	TGTGCCAGCAGTTACTCGAGAGGACAGGGACACTACGAGCAGTACTTC
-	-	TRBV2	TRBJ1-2	CASSRDSNYGYTF	TGTGCCAGCAGCCGGGACTCAAACTATGGCTACACCTTC
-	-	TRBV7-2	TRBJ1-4	CASSPPDRPSLFF	TGTGCCAGCAGCCCCCCGGACAGACCTTCTCTGTTTTTT
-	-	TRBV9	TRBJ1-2	CASSVQATTQATF	TGTGCCAGCAGCGTACAGGCGACCACCCAGGCCACCTTC
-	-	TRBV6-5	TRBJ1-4	CASGGVNEKLFF	TGTGCCAGCGGGGGGGTGAATGAAAAACTGTTTTTT
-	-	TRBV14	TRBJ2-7	CASSDYSSSYEQYF	TGTGCCAGCAGCGATTACTCAAGCTCCTACGAGCAGTACTTC
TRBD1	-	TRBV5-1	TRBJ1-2	CASSSALGQSLFYGYTF	TGCGCCAGCAGCTCGGCGTTGGGACAGAGCCTTTTCTATGGCTACACCTTC
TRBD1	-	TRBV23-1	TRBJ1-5	CASSQIGTGDQPQHF	TGCGCCAGCAGTCAGATAGGGACAGGGGATCAGCCCCAGCATTTT
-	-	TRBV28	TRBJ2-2	CASLWGGRTGELFF	TGTGCCAGCTTGTGGGGGGGCAGGACCGGGGAGCTGTTTTTT
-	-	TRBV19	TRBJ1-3	CASSINPEYSGNTIYF	TGTGCCAGTAGTATAAACCCGGAGTACTCTGGAAACACCATATATTTT
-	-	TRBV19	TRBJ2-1	CASSIDPVRSSSYNEQFF	TGTGCCAGTAGTATAGATCCCGTGCGATCGAGCTCCTACAATGAGCAGTTCTTC
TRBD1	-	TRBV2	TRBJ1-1	CALGGQVNTEAFF	TGTGCCCTGGGGGGACAGGTGAACACTGAAGCTTTCTTT
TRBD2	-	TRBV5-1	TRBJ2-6	CASSLSRSGGIPGANVLTF	TGCGCCAGCAGCCTAAGCCGTAGCGGGGGGATCCCTGGGGCCAACGTCCTGACTTTC
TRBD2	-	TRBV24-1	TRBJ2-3	CATSDRGLAGVVTDTQYF	TGTGCCACCAGTGATCGGGGACTAGCGGGAGTTGTGACAGATACGCAGTATTTT
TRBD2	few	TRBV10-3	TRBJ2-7	CAISGRLAATYEQYF	TGTGCCATCAGTGGCCGACTAGCGGCTACCTACGAGCAGTACTTC
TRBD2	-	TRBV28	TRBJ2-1	CASSSGRLADYNEQFF	TGTGCCAGCAGCTCAGGCCGACTAGCGGACTACAATGAGCAGTTCTTC
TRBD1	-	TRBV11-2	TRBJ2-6	CASSHKPGQGSSGANVLTF	TGTGCCAGCAGCCACAAACCGGGACAGGGAAGCTCTGGGGCCAACGTCCTGACTTTC
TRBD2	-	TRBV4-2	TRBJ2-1	CASSTYTSGRGIRQFF	TGTGCCAGCAGCACGTATACTAGCGGGAGAGGCATTAGGCAGTTCTTC
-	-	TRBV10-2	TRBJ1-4	CASQDTLDEKLFF	TGCGCCAGTCAGGACACCCTAGATGAAAAACTGTTTTTT
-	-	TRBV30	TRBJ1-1	CAWSDQAGAFF	TGTGCCTGGAGTGATCAGGCCGGAGCTTTCTTT
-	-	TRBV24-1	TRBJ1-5	CATSDSNQPQHF	TGTGCCACCAGTGACTCGAATCAGCCCCAGCATTTT
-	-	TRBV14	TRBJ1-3	CASSQGGQIGNTIYF	TGTGCCAGCAGCCAAGGAGGTCAGATTGGAAACACCATATATTTT
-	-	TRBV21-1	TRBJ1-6	CASSTDRDLNSPLHF	TGTGCCAGCAGCACAGACAGGGACCTTAATTCACCCCTCCACTTT
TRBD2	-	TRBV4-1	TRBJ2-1	CASSQVASGFYNEQFF	TGCGCCAGCAGCCAAGTGGCTAGCGGGTTCTACAATGAGCAGTTCTTC
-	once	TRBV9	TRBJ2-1	CASSVVRGSYNEQFF	TGTGCCAGCAGCGTAGTCCGGGGCTCCTACAATGAGCAGTTCTTC
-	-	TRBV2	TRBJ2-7	CASSAAGAASYEQYF	TGTGCCAGCAGTGCGGCGGGGGCCGCTTCCTACGAGCAGTACTTC
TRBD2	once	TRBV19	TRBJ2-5	CASSIGLAGPRGETQYF	TGTGCCAGTAGTATTGGTCTAGCGGGACCACGGGGAGAGACCCAGTACTTC
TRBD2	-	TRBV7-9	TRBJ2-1	CASSLAGRANEQFF	TGTGCCAGCAGCTTAGCCGGGAGGGCCAATGAGCAGTTCTTC
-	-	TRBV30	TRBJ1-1	CAWRTGRTNTEAFF	TGTGCCTGGAGGACCGGGCGGACTAACACTGAAGCTTTCTTT
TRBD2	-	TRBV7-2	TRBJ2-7	CASSLYGTSGSYEQYF	TGTGCCAGCAGCTTGTACGGGACTAGCGGCTCCTACGAGCAGTACTTC
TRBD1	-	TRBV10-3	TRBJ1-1	CAIMEGAGTEAFF	TGTGCCATCATGGAGGGGGCTGGGACTGAAGCTTTCTTT
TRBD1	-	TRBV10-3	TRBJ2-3	CAIRRTGSTDTQYF	TGTGCCATCAGGAGGACAGGTAGCACAGATACGCAGTATTTT
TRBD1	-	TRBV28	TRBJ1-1	CASSTTTGQSEAFF	TGTGCCAGCAGTACAACCACGGGACAGTCTGAAGCTTTCTTT
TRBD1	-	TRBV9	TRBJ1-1	CASSVGTGSNTEAFF	TGTGCCAGCAGCGTCGGGACAGGATCGAACACTGAAGCTTTCTTT
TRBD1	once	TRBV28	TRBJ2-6	CASRSGGDGANVLTF	TGTGCCAGCAGGTCAGGGGGCGATGGGGCCAACGTCCTGACTTTC
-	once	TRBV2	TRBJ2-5	CASTEVQGHETQYF	TGTGCCAGCACCGAGGTCCAGGGCCACGAGACCCAGTACTTC
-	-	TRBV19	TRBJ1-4	CASSIGNGGARTRKEKLFF	TGTGCCAGTAGTATCGGTAATGGGGGCGCGAGAACAAGAAAGGAAAAACTGTTTTTT
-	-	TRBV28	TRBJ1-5	CASSLLGGSVNQPQHF	TGTGCCAGCAGTTTATTGGGGGGTAGCGTCAATCAGCCCCAGCATTTT
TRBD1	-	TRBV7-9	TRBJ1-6	CASSLAFGTGRDSPLHF	TGTGCCAGCAGCTTAGCGTTCGGGACAGGGAGGGATTCACCCCTCCACTTT
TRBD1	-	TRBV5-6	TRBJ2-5	CASSSSIRRTGGRETQYF	TGTGCCAGCAGCTCCTCGATTCGACGGACAGGGGGCCGTGAGACCCAGTACTTC
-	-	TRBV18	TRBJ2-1	CASSPGGTSSYNEQFF	TGTGCCAGCTCACCAGGCGGGACGAGCTCCTACAATGAGCAGTTCTTC
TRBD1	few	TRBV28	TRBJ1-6	CASSPWTGPNSPLHF	TGTGCCAGCAGTCCTTGGACAGGCCCAAATTCACCCCTCCACTTT
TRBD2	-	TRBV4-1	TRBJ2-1	CASSLKMGLAGHNEQFF	TGCGCCAGCAGCCTAAAGATGGGACTAGCGGGCCACAATGAGCAGTTCTTC
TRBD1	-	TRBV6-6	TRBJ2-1	CASIGTGDYNEQFF	TGTGCCAGCATAGGGACAGGCGACTACAATGAGCAGTTCTTC
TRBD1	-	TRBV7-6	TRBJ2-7	CASSPGTAPEQYF	TGTGCCAGCAGCCCCGGGACAGCCCCCGAGCAGTACTTC
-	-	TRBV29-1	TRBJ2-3	CSVEDSGWAGGTQYF	TGCAGCGTTGAAGATTCGGGGTGGGCAGGAGGTACGCAGTATTTT
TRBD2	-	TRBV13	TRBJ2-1	CASSYLAGTSGYNEQFF	TGTGCCAGCAGCTATTTAGCCGGGACTAGCGGTTACAATGAGCAGTTCTTC